The 9 T cell receptor beta chains below come from one sample, sequenced in a study of T-cell memory formation after mild COVID-19. TCRdb used MiXCR to reprocess the 5' RACE reads, holding one entry per CDR3 protein. The sample has 400,000 to 500,000 distinct CDR3 sequences; 20% are singletons. Sequenced sample: PBMCs or a T cell subset sorted from them (not recorded which). The receptors were gathered from an adult woman who had mild COVID-19 (a few samples of this study predate the infection). Cell type and time point are not known.

This clonotype was detected only a few times. The chain employs TRBV7-9 and TRBJ2-4; a weak D match, TRBD2 (5 bases). CDR1 is SEHNR, CDR2 FQNEAQ, per germline (reference sequence). With 5 bases removed from V and 9 bases from J, the gap between germline ends came to 17 bases. The CDR3 is 14 residues long. This CDR3 reads CASSPDERVRIQYF. CDR3 DNA sequence: TGTGCCAGCAGCCCCGATGAGAGGGTACGCATTCAGTACTTC.

The genes are TRBV7-9 and TRBJ1-1; D not resolved. The germline gives CDR1 SEHNR, CDR2 FQNEAQ (reference sequence). Trimming pared 7 bases from V and 6 bases from J, leaving 18 bases between. The CDR3 extends over 14 amino acids. The CDR3 DNA sequence: TGTGCCAGCACGCGCCTGGGTGATCGGGCTGAAGCTTTCTTT. It specifies CASTRLGDRAEAFF.

This clonotype was observed at least ten times. The chain employs TRBV19 and TRBJ2-1; D gene uncertain. CDR1 is LNHDA and CDR2 is SQIVND in the germline V gene (reference sequence). CDR3 length: 16 residues. V lost 0 bases and J lost 0, with 9 bases in between. For the CDR3, the DNA is TGTGCCAGTAGTATAGAGAAGTCCAGCTCCTACAATGAGCAGTTCTTC. Translating it yields CASSIEKSSSYNEQFF.

This clonotype has more than one count but fewer than ten. This chain connects TRBV20-1 to TRBJ1-6; D ambiguous. Germline CDR1 reads DFQATT; CDR2 reads SNEGSKA (reference sequence). V gave up 3 bases and J gave up 5 bases, with 14 bases separating them. This CDR3 has 15 amino acids. Here the CDR3 reads CSARALEGDNSPLHF. CDR3 nucleotides: TGCAGTGCTAGGGCTCTGGAGGGCGATAATTCACCCCTCCACTTT.

At least ten counts were recorded for this clonotype. This chain connects TRBV5-6 to TRBJ2-5, with unresolved D. The V gene lost 2 bases and the J gene lost 0 bases, with 5 bases spanning the gap. CDR3 length: 13 residues. Germline lookup yields CDR1 SGHDT and CDR2 YYEEEE. The CDR3 bases are TGTGCCAGCAGCTTAAGGAACCAAGAGACCCAGTACTTC. Its translation: CASSLRNQETQYF. The whole variable domain, filled in from reference TRBV5-6 and TRBJ2-5, reads DAGVTQSPTHLIKTRGQQVTLRCSPKSGHDTVSWYQQALGQGPQFIFQYYEEEERQRGNFPDRFSGHQFPNYSSELNVNALLLGDSALYLCASSLRNQETQYFGPGTRLLVL.

The chain uses TRBV18 and TRBJ2-1, with 10 bases lining up with TRBD2. The CDR3 totals 16 residues. Germline V gene lookup returns CDR1 KGHSH and CDR2 LQKENI. The ends lost 6 bases at V and 10 bases at J; junction bases unmatched: 15. The CDR3 region is CASSPSSGGSLREQFF. The DNA of the CDR3 is TGTGCCAGCTCTCCATCTAGCGGGGGCTCCCTCAGGGAGCAGTTCTTC.

The chain has TRBV9 and TRBJ1-3; unclear D gene. The V gene lost 4 bases and the J gene lost 0 bases, with 14 bases spanning the gap. CDR3 size: 16 residues. Germline loops: CDR1 SGDLS, CDR2 YYNGEE. The CDR3 spells CASSLLDSSSGNTIYF. The CDR3 coding sequence is TGTGCCAGCAGCCTCCTGGACTCATCCTCTGGAAACACCATATATTTT.

The CDR3 sequence: CASARLNYGYTF. The CDR3 nucleotides read TGTGCCAGCGCCCGACTTAACTATGGCTACACCTTC. The chain carries TRBV3-1 and TRBJ1-2; D ambiguous. Germline V CDR1 and CDR2: LGHDT, YNNKEL (reference sequence). Trimming pared 8 bases from V and 1 base from J, leaving 8 bases between. The CDR3 has 12 amino acids.

The chain uses TRBV9 and TRBJ2-5; D remains unclear. The CDR3 is 15 residues long. V dropped 4 bases and J dropped 4 bases, with 17 bases sitting between them. Per germline, CDR1 SGDLS and CDR2 YYNGEE. CDR3 DNA: TGTGCCAGCAGCCACTCCGCGGAGAACGGAGAGACCCAGTACTTC. It encodes CASSHSAENGETQYF.